A selection of T cell receptor beta chains follows, all from one sample in a study of blood T cell repertoires in COVID-19. Some clones are missing from TCRdb's copy, which holds only in-frame ones; the method was immunoSEQ multiplex PCR. There are more than 150,000 clones in the sample; 86% occur only once, and roughly 7% lies in the top ten. The source material was peripheral blood. The source of these receptors is a man aged 50-59 years with active or convalescent COVID-19. Both conserved end residues are part of each CDR3. Fields, in order: J gene, D gene, clone size, V gene, CDR3 protein, CDR3 DNA. A D gene is named only where the DNA matches it firmly. Clone size appears in some rows only: once, few, many, or a class for an expanded clone.

TRBJ1-5,-,-,TRBV7-2,CASSFGVSNQPQHF,TGTGCCAGCAGCTTCGGAGTTAGCAATCAGCCCCAGCATTTT
TRBJ2-7,-,-,TRBV11-2,CASSLDPDYEQYF,TGTGCCAGCAGCTTAGATCCAGACTACGAGCAGTACTTC
TRBJ2-4,-,once,TRBV5-1,CASSLGAGAKNIQYF,TGCGCCAGCAGCTTGGGGGCCGGAGCCAAAAACATTCAGTACTTC
TRBJ2-2,-,-,TRBV10-3,CATLGQSNTGELFF,TGTGCCACCCTGGGACAATCGAACACCGGGGAGCTGTTTTTT
TRBJ2-7,-,once,TRBV6-5,CASSAGFSSYEQYF,TGTGCCAGCAGCGCAGGGTTTAGCTCCTACGAGCAGTACTTC
TRBJ2-1,-,-,TRBV27,CASSLSLLDEQFF,TGTGCCAGCAGTTTATCACTACTCGATGAGCAGTTCTTC
TRBJ2-7,TRBD1,few,TRBV28,CASRTGVYEQYF,TGTGCCAGCAGAACAGGGGTCTACGAGCAGTACTTC
TRBJ2-6,TRBD1,once,TRBV29-1,CSVTGIPSGANVLTF,TGCAGCGTGACAGGGATCCCCTCTGGGGCCAACGTCCTGACTTTC
TRBJ1-2,TRBD1,-,TRBV9,CASSTGTDLANYGYTF,TGTGCCAGCAGCACTGGGACAGACCTTGCTAACTATGGCTACACCTTC
TRBJ1-2,-,-,TRBV4-1,CASSQDTGSRYGYTF,TGCGCCAGCAGCCAAGATACAGGGTCGAGGTATGGCTACACCTTC
TRBJ1-4,-,-,TRBV6-5,CASSYGQTTNEKLFF,TGTGCCAGCAGTTATGGACAGACAACTAATGAAAAACTGTTTTTT
TRBJ2-2,TRBD2,few,TRBV7-8,CASSHWTAGERTGELFF,TGTGCCAGCAGCCATTGGACAGCGGGAGAGCGGACCGGGGAGCTGTTTTTT
TRBJ1-5,-,-,TRBV6-2/TRBV6-3,CASSYFRTTQPQHF,TGTGCCAGCAGTTACTTCAGGACAACTCAGCCCCAGCATTTT
TRBJ1-2,-,-,TRBV7-2,CASSPPGGGNGYTF,TGTGCCAGCAGCCCTCCGGGCGGGGGAAATGGCTACACCTTC
TRBJ2-3,TRBD2,-,TRBV10-1,CARKRERDTQYF,TGCGCCAGAAAGCGGGAGCGGGATACGCAGTATTTT
TRBJ1-4,TRBD1,-,TRBV7-9,CASSLRGLGDEKLFF,TGTGCCAGCAGCCTCAGGGGGCTAGGGGATGAAAAACTGTTTTTT
TRBJ2-5,-,-,TRBV7-3,CASSSQGFETQYF,TGTGCCAGCAGCTCACAGGGTTTCGAGACCCAGTACTTC
TRBJ2-5,TRBD1,-,TRBV12-3/TRBV12-4,CASSGQGRETQYF,TGTGCCAGCAGTGGACAGGGAAGGGAGACCCAGTACTTC
TRBJ2-1,TRBD2,-,TRBV24-1,CATSDSTSGRGDEQFF,TGTGCCACCAGTGACTCGACTAGCGGGAGGGGCGATGAGCAGTTCTTC
TRBJ2-7,TRBD2,-,TRBV7-9,CASSWTSGGALRQYF,TGTGCCAGCAGCTGGACTAGCGGGGGGGCATTGCGGCAGTACTTC
TRBJ2-3,TRBD2,-,TRBV6-5,CASRWREGWTDTQYF,TGTGCCAGCAGATGGCGGGAGGGGTGGACAGATACGCAGTATTTT
TRBJ2-7,TRBD1,once,TRBV13,CASSQGQGAYEQYF,TGTGCCAGCAGCCAAGGACAGGGAGCCTACGAGCAGTACTTC
TRBJ2-1,TRBD1,-,TRBV4-2,CASSLWGTGFHEQFF,TGTGCCAGCAGCCTCTGGGGGACAGGGTTCCATGAGCAGTTCTTC
TRBJ2-1,-,-,TRBV7-9,CASSLLGGQFF,TGTGCCAGCAGCTTACTAGGTGGGCAGTTCTTC
TRBJ1-5,TRBD1,-,TRBV27,CASAGGRGNQPQHF,TGTGCCAGCGCAGGGGGTCGCGGCAATCAGCCCCAGCATTTT
TRBJ2-2,-,-,TRBV7-9,CASPPIGGETGELFF,TGTGCCAGCCCCCCCATCGGGGGAGAGACCGGGGAGCTGTTTTTT
TRBJ2-1,TRBD2,-,TRBV5-6,CASSLLGLAAYNEQFF,TGTGCCAGCAGCTTGTTGGGACTAGCGGCCTACAATGAGCAGTTCTTC
TRBJ1-2,-,-,TRBV11-2,CASTLVEGIGYGYTF,TGTGCCAGCACCTTGGTGGAGGGCATTGGCTATGGCTACACCTTC
TRBJ2-1,TRBD2,-,TRBV6-2/TRBV6-3,CASSFSGRATYNEQFF,TGTGCCAGCAGTTTTAGCGGGAGGGCCACCTACAATGAGCAGTTCTTC
TRBJ2-2,-,many,TRBV7-2,CASSLLGANTGELFF,TGTGCCAGCAGCTTACTAGGGGCGAACACCGGGGAGCTGTTTTTT
TRBJ2-2,TRBD1,-,TRBV24-1,CATSDPSDRVTGELFF,TGTGCCACCAGTGATCCGTCGGACAGGGTCACCGGGGAGCTGTTTTTT
TRBJ1-2,TRBD1,once,TRBV19,CASSQRTGTGGNGYTF,TGTGCCAGTAGCCAGAGGACCGGGACAGGGGGCAATGGCTACACCTTC
TRBJ2-5,-,-,TRBV5-5,CASSLGLGRGGLDF,TGTGCCAGCAGCTTGGGGCTAGGCCGAGGAGGATTAGACTTC
TRBJ1-1,TRBD1,few,TRBV10-3,CAISNPRTGINTEAFF,TGTGCCATCAGTAACCCGCGGACAGGTATTAACACTGAAGCTTTCTTT
TRBJ2-1,TRBD2,once,TRBV6-2/TRBV6-3,CASSYFRGGHDEQFF,TGTGCCAGCAGTTACTTCCGGGGGGGCCATGATGAGCAGTTCTTC
TRBJ1-4,-,few,TRBV5-1,CASSFNRAGEKLFF,TGCGCCAGCAGCTTCAACAGGGCGGGCGAAAAACTGTTTTTT
TRBJ1-2,-,-,TRBV13,CAPKGPGNSKNYGYTF,TGTGCACCGAAGGGGCCGGGCAATTCCAAAAACTATGGCTACACCTTC
TRBJ2-1,TRBD1,-,TRBV11-2,CASSPRTGGSYNEQFF,TGTGCCAGCAGTCCCCGTACAGGGGGATCCTACAATGAGCAGTTCTTC
TRBJ2-2,-,-,TRBV19,CASGGGKLYTGELFF,TGTGCCAGTGGAGGCGGGAAGCTCTACACCGGGGAGCTGTTTTTT
TRBJ1-6,-,-,TRBV19,CASSPGQVNSPLHF,TGTGCCAGTAGTCCCGGACAAGTTAATTCACCCCTCCACTTT
TRBJ2-7,TRBD2,-,TRBV14,CASPASGRPPYEQYF,TGTGCCAGCCCGGCTAGCGGGAGACCCCCCTACGAGCAGTACTTC
TRBJ2-1,-,few,TRBV7-3,CASSQQGGAGSYNEQFF,TGTGCCAGCAGCCAACAAGGGGGGGCCGGATCCTACAATGAGCAGTTCTTC
TRBJ1-2,TRBD1,-,TRBV27,CASSRTGDYGYTF,TGTGCCAGCAGTCGAACAGGGGACTATGGCTACACCTTC
TRBJ2-7,-,-,TRBV11-3,CASSLNPYRVEQYF,TGTGCCAGCAGCTTAAACCCCTACAGGGTTGAGCAGTACTTC
TRBJ2-7,-,-,TRBV19,CASSIGTRTYEQYF,TGTGCCAGTAGTATAGGAACTCGAACCTACGAGCAGTACTTC
TRBJ2-2,TRBD2,-,TRBV5-4,CASSFSGRATGELFF,TGTGCCAGCAGCTTTAGCGGGAGGGCCACCGGGGAGCTGTTTTTT
TRBJ1-5,-,few,TRBV29-1,CSVDLYRHNQPQHF,TGCAGCGTTGATTTGTACAGGCACAATCAGCCCCAGCATTTT
TRBJ1-6,-,-,TRBV7-9,CASQRVGGRNLHF,TGTGCCAGCCAAAGGGTGGGGGGTCGAAATCTCCACTTT